The entry below gives a single TCR beta chain sequence along with its context. As yet, its antigen is unknown. Assay used: immunoSEQ multiplex PCR; TCRdb lists only in-frame clones, some missing. The sample has about 380,000 clones, about 80% seen once. The length of the CDR3 is 18 residues. Treatment denoted: around 19 received Ad26.COV2.S at low or high dose, single or two shots; about 5 received placebo; per-sample allocation not given. Day 63 after the first injection of vaccine or placebo was the sampling time. Wuhan-strain spike was delivered by a replication-incompetent Ad26 vector. The sample is drawn from a study of Ad26.COV2.S vaccination and SARS-CoV-2 variants. Across the whole study: Dosing was one shot or two shots 56 days apart.

Study outcomes and limitations: Spike-specific CD8+ and CD4+ T cell responses reportedly showed substantial breadth after vaccination.

This receptor was obtained from a person between 18 and 60 years old who received the Ad26.COV2.S COVID-19 vaccine or a placebo. V usage is TRBV21-1 and J usage is TRBJ2-3; no check of the table's D call, TRBD2, against the DNA was made. TRBV21-1 is a pseudogene. Sequencing was performed on peripheral blood, taken in a trial of Ad26.COV2.S vaccine versus placebo. The CDR3 region is CASSLTLPLAGAGDTQYF. The CDR3 DNA reads TGTGCCAGCAGCCTCACGTTGCCACTAGCGGGAGCGGGGGATACGCAGTATTTT.